The entry below describes one T cell receptor (beta chain). The specificity of this receptor is unknown. Per-base quality was not reported, and no clone a single base away is much larger than it. This sample is drawn from a study of blood T cells in healthy people across ages (dated by TCRdb to between 2014 and 2017). With respect to the entire study: In model experiments, template switching captured about one uniquely barcoded TCR beta cDNA molecule for every two T cells. Age-related changes in TCR beta repertoire diversity were measured in the study by deep sequencing normalized with unique cDNA molecular identifiers. Four age groups were formed from the donors: young (average 16 years), middle-aged (approximately 40), aged (62) and long-lived (about 80). Using the same blood draw, the study looked at two additional independent replicas of 1 million unique cDNA reads for two donors, one aged 18 to 30 and the other aged 80 or older. Donors of different ages were randomly distributed across sequencing lanes to avoid experimental bias.

Donors were 35 to 40 systemically healthy Caucasian individuals from Russia aged roughly 6 to 95 years. About 9.8 milliliters of peripheral blood were drawn from each donor into EDTA-treated Vacutainer tubes. Ficoll-Paque density-gradient centrifugation was used to isolate PBMCs, with at least 6.5 million per sample. Trizol reagent was used to extract total RNA from PBMCs, with at least 6 micrograms per sample. The percentages of naive CD45RAhigh/CD27high T cells were determined by flow cytometry on a PBMC aliquot from every donor. Libraries were built with 5' RACE. The sequencer was an Illumina HiSeq 2500. A second PCR of roughly 6 to 11 cycles was run with a J-beta primer mix and a sample-barcoded 5' primer. A unique molecular identifier was introduced onto each TCR beta cDNA molecule by a template-switch 5' adaptor carrying 12 random nucleotides. Each sample yielded at least 2.5 million CDR3-containing paired-end reads. All of the RNA was converted into first-strand cDNA using the Mint cDNA synthesis kit, with a TRBC-specific oligonucleotide serving as the primer. All cDNA was treated with uracil-DNA glycosylase and then went through a first 18-cycle PCR with the universal primers M1SS and BC2_uni_R. In the authors' own workflow: Normalization of each sample was performed by random selection of 1 million high-quality reads, each carrying a distinct molecular identifier. Instead of being binned into consensus sequences, reads with shared molecular identifiers were discarded. CDR3 identification, clonotype clustering and error correction used MiTCR with a Q25 quality threshold and the strictest error-elimination algorithm. Lower-bound total TCR beta diversity was estimated with a nonparametric unseen species model using Euler transformation. In TCRdb, the public reads were trimmed at Q25 with fastp and aligned with MiXCR, with productive beta chains retained. CDR3 protein duplicates are merged, each entry listing the most common genes and DNA. These V and J calls originate from TCRdb's pipeline instead of the authors' own analysis. The sample data list 890,000 or so distinct CDR3 sequences, and approximately 59% of these were observed just once. The ten biggest clones cover 25% to 30% of the sample.

Results and caveats for the whole study, not just this receptor: Total diversity estimates from one million sequenced T cells were considered lower bounds and underestimates. There was a strong correlation between observed TCR beta diversity and the percentage of naive T cells measured by flow cytometry. Observed TCR beta diversity per million T cells fell roughly linearly with age, and a significant reduction was already apparent by age about 36. Compared with the aged group, more naive CD4+ T cells, fewer expanded clones and increased TCR diversity were shown by the long-lived group, suggesting age selection. Because profiling used bulk unsorted PBMCs, naive and antigen-experienced compartments could not be compared conclusively. Donor CMV infection status was unknown, potentially confounding age-related changes in expanded clonotypes.

CDR1 and CDR2 were assigned from the germline V gene (reference sequence) as SEHNR and FQNEAQ. The junction shows trimming of 2 bases on V and 3 bases on J, plus 14 bases between the germline ends. Its CDR3 holds 15 amino acids, cysteine through phenylalanine. The sequence is cut down to CDR3 DNA, 45 bases in frame from base 1. Sequencing input: blood. This sequence was found in a man under 40 in good health. The sequence is built from TRBV7-9 and TRBJ2-7; the D element could tentatively be TRBD1 or TRBD2, as 5 bases agree for each. The CDR3 protein sequence reads: CASSLSQGPIYEQYF. The nucleotide sequence is TGTGCCAGCAGCTTAAGCCAGGGACCAATCTACGAGCAGTACTTC.